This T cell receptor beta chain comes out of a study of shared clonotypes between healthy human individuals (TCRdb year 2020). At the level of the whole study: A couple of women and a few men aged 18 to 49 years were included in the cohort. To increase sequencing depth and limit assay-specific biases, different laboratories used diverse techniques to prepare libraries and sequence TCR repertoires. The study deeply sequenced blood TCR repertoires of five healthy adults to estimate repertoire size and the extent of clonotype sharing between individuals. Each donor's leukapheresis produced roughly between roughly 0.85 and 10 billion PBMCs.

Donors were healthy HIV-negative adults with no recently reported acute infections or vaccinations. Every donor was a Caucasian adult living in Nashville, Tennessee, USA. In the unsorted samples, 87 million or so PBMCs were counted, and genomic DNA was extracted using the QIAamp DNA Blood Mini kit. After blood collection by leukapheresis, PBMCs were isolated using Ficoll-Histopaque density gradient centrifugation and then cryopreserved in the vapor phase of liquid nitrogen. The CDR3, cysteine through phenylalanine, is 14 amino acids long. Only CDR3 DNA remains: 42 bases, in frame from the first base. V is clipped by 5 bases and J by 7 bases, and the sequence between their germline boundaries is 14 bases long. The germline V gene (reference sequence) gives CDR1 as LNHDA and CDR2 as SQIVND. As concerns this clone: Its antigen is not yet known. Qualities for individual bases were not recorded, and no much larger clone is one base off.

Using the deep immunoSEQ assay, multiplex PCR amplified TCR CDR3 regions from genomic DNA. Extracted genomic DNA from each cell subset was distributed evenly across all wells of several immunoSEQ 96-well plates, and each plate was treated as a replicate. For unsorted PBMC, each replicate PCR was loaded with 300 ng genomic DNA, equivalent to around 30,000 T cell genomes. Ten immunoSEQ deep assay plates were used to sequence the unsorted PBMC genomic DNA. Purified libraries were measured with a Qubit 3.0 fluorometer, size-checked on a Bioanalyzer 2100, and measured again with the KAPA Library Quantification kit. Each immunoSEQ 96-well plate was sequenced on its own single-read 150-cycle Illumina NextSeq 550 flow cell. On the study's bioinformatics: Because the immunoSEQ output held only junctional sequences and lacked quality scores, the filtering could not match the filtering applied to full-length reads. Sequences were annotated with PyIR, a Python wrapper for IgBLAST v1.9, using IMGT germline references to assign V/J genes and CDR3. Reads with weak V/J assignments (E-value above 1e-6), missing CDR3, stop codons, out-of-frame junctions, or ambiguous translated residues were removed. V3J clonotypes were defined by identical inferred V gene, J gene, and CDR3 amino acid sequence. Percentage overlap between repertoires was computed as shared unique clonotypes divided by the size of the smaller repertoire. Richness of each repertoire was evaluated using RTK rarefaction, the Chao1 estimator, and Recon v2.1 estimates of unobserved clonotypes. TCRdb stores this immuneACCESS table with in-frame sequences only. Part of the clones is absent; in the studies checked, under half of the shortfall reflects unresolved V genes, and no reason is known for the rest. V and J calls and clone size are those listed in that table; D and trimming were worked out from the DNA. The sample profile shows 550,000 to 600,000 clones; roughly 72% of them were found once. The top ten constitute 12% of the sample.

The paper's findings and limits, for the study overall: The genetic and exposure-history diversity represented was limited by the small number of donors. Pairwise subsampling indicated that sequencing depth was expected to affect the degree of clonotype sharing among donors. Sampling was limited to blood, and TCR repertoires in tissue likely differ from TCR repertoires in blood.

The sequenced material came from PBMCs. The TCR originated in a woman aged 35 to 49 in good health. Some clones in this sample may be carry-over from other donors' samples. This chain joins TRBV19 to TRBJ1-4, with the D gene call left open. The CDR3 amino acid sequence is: CASSQKGRGEKLFF. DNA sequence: TGTGCCAGTAGTCAAAAAGGCCGGGGTGAAAAACTGTTTTTT.